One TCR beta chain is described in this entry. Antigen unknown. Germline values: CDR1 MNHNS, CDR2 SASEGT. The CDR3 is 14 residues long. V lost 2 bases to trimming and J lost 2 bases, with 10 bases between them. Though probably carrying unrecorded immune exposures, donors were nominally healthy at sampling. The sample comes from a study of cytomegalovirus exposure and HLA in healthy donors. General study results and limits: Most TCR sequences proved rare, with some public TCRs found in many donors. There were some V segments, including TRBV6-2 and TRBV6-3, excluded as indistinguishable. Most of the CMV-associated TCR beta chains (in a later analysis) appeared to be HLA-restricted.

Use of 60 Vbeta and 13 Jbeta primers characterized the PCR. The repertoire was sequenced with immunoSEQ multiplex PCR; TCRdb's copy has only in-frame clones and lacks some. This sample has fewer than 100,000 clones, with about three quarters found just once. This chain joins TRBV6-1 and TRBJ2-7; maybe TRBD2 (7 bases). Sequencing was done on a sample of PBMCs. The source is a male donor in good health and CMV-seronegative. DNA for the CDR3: TGTGCCAGCAGTGAATGGGGGGGCACCTACGAGCAGTACTTC. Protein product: CASSEWGGTYEQYF.